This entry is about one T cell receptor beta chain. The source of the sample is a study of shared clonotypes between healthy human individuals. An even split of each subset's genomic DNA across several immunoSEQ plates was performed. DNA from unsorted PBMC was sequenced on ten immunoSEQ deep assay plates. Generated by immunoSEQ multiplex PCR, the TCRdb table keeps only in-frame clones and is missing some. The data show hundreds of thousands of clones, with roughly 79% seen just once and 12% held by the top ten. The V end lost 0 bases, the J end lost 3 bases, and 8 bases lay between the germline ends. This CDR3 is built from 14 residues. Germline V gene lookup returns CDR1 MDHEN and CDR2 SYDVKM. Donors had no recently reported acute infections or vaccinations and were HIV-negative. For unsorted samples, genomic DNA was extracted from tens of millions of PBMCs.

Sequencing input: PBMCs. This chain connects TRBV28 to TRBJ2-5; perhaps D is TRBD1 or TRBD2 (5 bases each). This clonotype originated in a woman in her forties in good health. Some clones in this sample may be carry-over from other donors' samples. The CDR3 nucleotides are TGTGCCAGCAGTTTATGGGGGACCAAAGAGACCCAGTACTTC. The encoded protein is CASSLWGTKETQYF.